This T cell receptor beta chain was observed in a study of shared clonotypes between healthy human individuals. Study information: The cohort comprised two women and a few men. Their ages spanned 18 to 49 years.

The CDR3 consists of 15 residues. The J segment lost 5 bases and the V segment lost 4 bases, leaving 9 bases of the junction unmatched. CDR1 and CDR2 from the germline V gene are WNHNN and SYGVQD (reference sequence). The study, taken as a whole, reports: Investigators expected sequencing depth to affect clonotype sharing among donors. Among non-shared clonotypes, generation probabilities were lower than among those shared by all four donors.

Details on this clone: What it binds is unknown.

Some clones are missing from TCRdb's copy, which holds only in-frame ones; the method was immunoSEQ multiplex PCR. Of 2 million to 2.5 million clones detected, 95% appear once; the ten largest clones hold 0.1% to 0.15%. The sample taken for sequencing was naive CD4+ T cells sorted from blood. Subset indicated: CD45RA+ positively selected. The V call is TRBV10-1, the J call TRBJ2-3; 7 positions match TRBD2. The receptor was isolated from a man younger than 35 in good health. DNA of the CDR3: TGCGCCAGCAGTGGGCTGGCGGGGAGGGTAGATACGCAGTATTTT. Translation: CASSGLAGRVDTQYF.